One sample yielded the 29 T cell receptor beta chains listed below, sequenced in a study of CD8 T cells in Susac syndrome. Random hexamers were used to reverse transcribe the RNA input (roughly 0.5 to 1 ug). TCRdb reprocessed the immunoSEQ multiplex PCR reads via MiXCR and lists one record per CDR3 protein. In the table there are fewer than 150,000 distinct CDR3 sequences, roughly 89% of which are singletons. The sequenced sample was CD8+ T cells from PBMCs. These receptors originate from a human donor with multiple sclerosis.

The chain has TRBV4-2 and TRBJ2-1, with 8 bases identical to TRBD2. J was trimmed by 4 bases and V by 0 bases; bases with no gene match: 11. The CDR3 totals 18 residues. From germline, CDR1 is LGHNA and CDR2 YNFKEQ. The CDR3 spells CASSQDPIIREGYNEQFF. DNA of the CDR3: TGTGCCAGCAGCCAAGACCCCATTATACGGGAGGGGTACAATGAGCAGTTCTTC.

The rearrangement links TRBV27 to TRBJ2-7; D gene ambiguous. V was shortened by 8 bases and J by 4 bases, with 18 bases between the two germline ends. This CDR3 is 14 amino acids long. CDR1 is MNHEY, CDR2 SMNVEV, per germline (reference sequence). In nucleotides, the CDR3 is TGTGCCAGCCGATTTGGTGCATCGGCTTACGAGCAGTACTTC. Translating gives CASRFGASAYEQYF.

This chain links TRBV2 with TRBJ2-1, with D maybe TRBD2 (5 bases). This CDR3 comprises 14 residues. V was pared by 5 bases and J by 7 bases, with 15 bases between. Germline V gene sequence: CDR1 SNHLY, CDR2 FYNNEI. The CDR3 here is CASSWTEGINEQFF. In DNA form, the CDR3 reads TGTGCCAGCAGTTGGACCGAGGGAATAAATGAGCAGTTCTTC.

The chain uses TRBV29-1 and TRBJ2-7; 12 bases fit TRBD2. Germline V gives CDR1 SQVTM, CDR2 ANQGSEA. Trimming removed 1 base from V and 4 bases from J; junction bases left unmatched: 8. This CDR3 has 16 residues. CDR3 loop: CSVEGLAGGHPYEQYF. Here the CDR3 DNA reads TGCAGCGTTGAAGGGCTAGCGGGAGGGCACCCGTACGAGCAGTACTTC.

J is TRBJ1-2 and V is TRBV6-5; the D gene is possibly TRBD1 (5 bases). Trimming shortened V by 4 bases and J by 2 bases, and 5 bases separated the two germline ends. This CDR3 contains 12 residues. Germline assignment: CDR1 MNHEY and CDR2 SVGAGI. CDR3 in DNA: TGTGCCAGCAGTTGGGGGAACTATGGCTACACCTTC. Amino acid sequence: CASSWGNYGYTF.

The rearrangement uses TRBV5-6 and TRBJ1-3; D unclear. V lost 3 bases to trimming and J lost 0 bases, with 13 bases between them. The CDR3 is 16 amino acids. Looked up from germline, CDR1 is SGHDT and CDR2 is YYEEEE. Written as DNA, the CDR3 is TGTGCCAGCAGCTACCTCGGAGGTCGCTCTGGAAACACCATATATTTT. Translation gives CASSYLGGRSGNTIYF. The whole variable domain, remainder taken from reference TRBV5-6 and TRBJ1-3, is DAGVTQSPTHLIKTRGQQVTLRCSPKSGHDTVSWYQQALGQGPQFIFQYYEEEERQRGNFPDRFSGHQFPNYSSELNVNALLLGDSALYLCASSYLGGRSGNTIYFGEGSWLTVV.

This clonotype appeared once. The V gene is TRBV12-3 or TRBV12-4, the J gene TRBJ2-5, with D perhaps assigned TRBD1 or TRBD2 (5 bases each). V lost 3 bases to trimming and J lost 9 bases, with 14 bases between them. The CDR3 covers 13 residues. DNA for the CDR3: TGTGCCAGCAGTTTGGGGACCGTTTTACCCCAGTACTTC. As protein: CASSLGTVLPQYF.

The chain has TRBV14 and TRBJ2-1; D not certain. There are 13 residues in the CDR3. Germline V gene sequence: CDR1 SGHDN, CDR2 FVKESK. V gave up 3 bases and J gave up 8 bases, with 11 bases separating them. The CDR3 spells CASSQVRLHEQFF. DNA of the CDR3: TGTGCCAGCAGCCAGGTCCGACTCCATGAGCAGTTCTTC.

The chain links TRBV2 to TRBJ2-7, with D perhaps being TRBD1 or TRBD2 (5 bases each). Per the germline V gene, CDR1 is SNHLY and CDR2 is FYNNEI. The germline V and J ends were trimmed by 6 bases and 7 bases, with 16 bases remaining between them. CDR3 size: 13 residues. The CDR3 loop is CASSSLLRGEQYF. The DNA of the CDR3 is TGTGCCAGCAGCTCCCTATTGAGGGGTGAGCAGTACTTC. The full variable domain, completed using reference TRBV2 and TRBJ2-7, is EPEVTQTPSHQVTQMGQEVILRCVPISNHLYFYWYRQILGQKVEFLVSFYNNEISEKSEIFDDQFSVERPDGSNFTLKIRSTKLEDSAMYFCASSSLLRGEQYFGPGTRLTVT.

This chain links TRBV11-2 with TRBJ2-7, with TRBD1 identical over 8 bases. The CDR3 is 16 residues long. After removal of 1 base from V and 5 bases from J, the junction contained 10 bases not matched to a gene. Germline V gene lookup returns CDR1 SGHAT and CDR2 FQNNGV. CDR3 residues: CASSLVISAGGNEQYF. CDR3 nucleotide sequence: TGTGCCAGCAGCTTAGTCATCTCTGCAGGGGGCAACGAGCAGTACTTC.

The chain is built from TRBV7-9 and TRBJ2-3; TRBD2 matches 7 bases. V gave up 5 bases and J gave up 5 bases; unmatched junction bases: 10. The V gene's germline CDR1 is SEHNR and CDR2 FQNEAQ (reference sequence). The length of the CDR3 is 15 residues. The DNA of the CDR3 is TGTGCCAGCAGCCCGGGACTATCTCAGGGAGATACGCAGTATTTT. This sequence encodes CASSPGLSQGDTQYF.

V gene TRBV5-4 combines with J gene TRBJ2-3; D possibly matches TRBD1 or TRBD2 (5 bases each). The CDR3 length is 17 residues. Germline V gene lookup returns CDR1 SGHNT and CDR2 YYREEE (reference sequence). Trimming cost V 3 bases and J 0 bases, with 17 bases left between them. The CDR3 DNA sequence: TGTGCCAGCAGCTGGGACGACTTCTGGGGGAGCACAGATACGCAGTATTTT. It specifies CASSWDDFWGSTDTQYF.

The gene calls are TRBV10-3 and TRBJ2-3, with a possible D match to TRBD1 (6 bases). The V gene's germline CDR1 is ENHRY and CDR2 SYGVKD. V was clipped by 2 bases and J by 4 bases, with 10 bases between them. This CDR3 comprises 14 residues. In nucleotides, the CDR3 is TGTGCCATCAGTGAGGGGGGCGAAGCAGATACGCAGTATTTT. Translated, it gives CAISEGGEADTQYF.

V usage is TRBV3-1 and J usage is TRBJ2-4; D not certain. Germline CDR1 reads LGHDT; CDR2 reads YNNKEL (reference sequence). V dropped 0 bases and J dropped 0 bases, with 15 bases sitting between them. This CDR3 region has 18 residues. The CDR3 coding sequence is TGTGCCAGCAGCCAAGATGGTGTACGAGTGTTAGCCAAAAACATTCAGTACTTC. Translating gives CASSQDGVRVLAKNIQYF.

The CDR3 loop reads CASSVAGGTTGELFF. CDR3 sequence (DNA): TGTGCCAGCAGCGTGGCGGGAGGTACCACCGGGGAGCTGTTTTTT. The chain uses TRBV9 and TRBJ2-2; 8 bases line up with TRBD2. Germline CDR1 reads SGDLS; CDR2 reads YYNGEE. V shed 2 bases and J 4 bases; nucleotides not matched to a gene: 4. The CDR3 extends over 15 amino acids.

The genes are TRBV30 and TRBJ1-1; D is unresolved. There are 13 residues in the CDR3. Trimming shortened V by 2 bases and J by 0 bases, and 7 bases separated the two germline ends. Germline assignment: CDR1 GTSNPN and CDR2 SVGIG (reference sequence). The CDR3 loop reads CAWSTWMNTEAFF. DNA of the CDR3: TGTGCCTGGAGTACTTGGATGAACACTGAAGCTTTCTTT.

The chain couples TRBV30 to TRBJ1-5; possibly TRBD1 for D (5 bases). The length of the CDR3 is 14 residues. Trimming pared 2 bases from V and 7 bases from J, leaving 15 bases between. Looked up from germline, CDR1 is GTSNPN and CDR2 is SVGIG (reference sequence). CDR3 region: CAWSSGTGGQPQHF. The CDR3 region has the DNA TGTGCCTGGAGTTCCGGGACGGGAGGGCAGCCCCAGCATTTT.

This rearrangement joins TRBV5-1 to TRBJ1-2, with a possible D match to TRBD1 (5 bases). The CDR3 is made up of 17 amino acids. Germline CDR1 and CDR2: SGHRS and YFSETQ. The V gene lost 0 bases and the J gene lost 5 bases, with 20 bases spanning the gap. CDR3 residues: CASSLDFWRPRGYGYTF. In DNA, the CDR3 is TGCGCCAGCAGCTTGGATTTTTGGAGGCCGAGGGGATATGGCTACACCTTC. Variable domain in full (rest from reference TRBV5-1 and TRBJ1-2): KAGVTQTPRYLIKTRGQQVTLSCSPISGHRSVSWYQQTPGQGLQFLFEYFSETQRNKGNFPGRFSGRQFSNSRSEMNVSTLELGDSALYLCASSLDFWRPRGYGYTFGSGTRLTVV.

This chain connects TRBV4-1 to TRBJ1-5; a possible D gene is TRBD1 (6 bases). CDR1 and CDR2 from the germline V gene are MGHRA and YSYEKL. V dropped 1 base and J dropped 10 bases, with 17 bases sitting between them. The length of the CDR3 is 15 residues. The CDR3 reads CASSQAPGARGPQHF. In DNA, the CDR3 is TGCGCCAGCAGCCAAGCCCCAGGGGCCAGGGGTCCCCAGCATTTT.

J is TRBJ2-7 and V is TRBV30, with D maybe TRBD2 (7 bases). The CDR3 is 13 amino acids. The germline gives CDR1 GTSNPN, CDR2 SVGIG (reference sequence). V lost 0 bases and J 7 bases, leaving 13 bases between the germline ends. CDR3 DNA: TGTGCCTGGAGTGTGTTTAGGGGGGGGGAGCAGTACTTC. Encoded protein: CAWSVFRGGEQYF.

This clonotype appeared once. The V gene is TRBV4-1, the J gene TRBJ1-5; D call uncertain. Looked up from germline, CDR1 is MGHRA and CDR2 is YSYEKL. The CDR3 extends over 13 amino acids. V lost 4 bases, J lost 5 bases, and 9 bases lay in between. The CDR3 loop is CASSLATDQPQHF. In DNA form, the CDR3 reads TGCGCCAGCAGCCTTGCCACAGATCAGCCCCAGCATTTT.

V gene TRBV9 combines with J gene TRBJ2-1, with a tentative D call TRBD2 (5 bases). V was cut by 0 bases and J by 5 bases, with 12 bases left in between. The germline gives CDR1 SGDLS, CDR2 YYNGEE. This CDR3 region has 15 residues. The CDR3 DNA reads TGTGCCAGCAGCGTAGTTGGTGGAGGAGACAATGAGCAGTTCTTC. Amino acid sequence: CASSVVGGGDNEQFF.

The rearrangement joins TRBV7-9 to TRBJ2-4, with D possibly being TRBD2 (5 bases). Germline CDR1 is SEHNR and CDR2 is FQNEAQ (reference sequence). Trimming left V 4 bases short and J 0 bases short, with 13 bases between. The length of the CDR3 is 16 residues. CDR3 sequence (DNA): TGTGCCAGCAGCTCCACGGGGATCCTAGCCAAAAACATTCAGTACTTC. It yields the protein CASSSTGILAKNIQYF.

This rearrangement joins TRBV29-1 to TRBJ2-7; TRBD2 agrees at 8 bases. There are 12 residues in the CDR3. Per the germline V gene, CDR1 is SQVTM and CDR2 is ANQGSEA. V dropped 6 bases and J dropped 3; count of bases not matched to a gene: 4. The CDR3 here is CSVSGSRYEQYF. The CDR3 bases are TGCAGCGTCAGCGGGAGTCGCTACGAGCAGTACTTC.

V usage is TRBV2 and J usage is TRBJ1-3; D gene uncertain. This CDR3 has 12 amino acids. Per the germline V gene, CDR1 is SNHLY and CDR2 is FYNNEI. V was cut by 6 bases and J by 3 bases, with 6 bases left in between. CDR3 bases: TGTGCCAGCAGGGGCCGTGGAAACACCATATATTTT. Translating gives CASRGRGNTIYF.

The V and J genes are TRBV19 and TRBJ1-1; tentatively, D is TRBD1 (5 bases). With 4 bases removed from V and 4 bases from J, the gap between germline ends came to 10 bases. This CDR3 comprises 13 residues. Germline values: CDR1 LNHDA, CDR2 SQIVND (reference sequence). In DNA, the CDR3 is TGTGCCAGTAGTACAGGGAGCGGCACTGAAGCTTTCTTT. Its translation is CASSTGSGTEAFF.

In nucleotides, the CDR3 is TGTGCCAGCAGGGCTAGCGGGTACTACAATGAGCAGTTCTTC. This translates into CASRASGYYNEQFF. The rearrangement links TRBV2 to TRBJ2-1; 8 bases align to TRBD2. This CDR3 comprises 14 residues. Trimming took 6 bases from V and 3 from J; bases not matched to a gene: 4. The germline V gene has CDR1 SNHLY and CDR2 FYNNEI.

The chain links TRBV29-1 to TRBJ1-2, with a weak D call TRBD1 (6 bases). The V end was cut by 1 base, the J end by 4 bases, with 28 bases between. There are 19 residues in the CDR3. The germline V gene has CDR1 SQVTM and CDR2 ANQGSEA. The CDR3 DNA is TGCAGCGTTGAAGCGCCCTACCAGCCGCCGGACAGTCTCCTCTATGGCTACACCTTC. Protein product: CSVEAPYQPPDSLLYGYTF. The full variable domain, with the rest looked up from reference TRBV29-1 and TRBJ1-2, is SAVISQKPSRDICQRGTSLTIQCQVDSQVTMMFWYRQQPGQSLTLIATANQGSEATYESGFVIDKFPISRPNLTFSTLTVSNMSPEDSSIYLCSVEAPYQPPDSLLYGYTFGSGTRLTVV.

The CDR3 DNA reads TGTGCCAGCAAGGGGAGAGGCTCTGGAAACACCATATATTTT. Translated, it gives CASKGRGSGNTIYF. The chain recombines TRBV12-3 or TRBV12-4 with TRBJ1-3; the D gene is possibly TRBD1 (5 bases). V was clipped by 7 bases and J by 0 bases, with 10 bases between them. CDR3 length: 14 amino acids.